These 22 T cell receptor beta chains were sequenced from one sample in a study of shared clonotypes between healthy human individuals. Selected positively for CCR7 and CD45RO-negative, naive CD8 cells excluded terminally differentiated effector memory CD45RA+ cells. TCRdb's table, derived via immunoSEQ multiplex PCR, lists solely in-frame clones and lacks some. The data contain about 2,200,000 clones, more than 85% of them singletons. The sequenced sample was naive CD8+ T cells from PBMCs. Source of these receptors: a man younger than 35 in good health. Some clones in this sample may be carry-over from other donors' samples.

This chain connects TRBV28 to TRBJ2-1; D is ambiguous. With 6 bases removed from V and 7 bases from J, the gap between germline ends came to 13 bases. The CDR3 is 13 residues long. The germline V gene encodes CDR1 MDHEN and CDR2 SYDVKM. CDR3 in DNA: TGTGCCAGCAGCGAATCGTGGGGTAATGAGCAGTTCTTC. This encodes CASSESWGNEQFF.

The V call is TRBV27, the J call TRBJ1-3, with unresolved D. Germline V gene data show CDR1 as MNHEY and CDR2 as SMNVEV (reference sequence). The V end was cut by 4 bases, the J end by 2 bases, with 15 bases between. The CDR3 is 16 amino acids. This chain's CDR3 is CASSSGYGVTGNTIYF. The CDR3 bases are TGTGCCAGCAGTTCAGGTTACGGGGTTACTGGAAACACCATATATTTT.

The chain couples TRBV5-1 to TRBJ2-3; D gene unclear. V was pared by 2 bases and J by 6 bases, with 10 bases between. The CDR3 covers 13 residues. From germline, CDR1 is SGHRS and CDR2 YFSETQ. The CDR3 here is CASSFSVSDTQYF. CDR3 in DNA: TGCGCCAGCAGCTTCTCGGTGAGCGATACGCAGTATTTT.

The CDR3 is CASSSTSHKYNEQFF. The CDR3 DNA sequence: TGTGCCAGCAGCTCCACCTCCCATAAATACAATGAGCAGTTCTTC. The chain couples TRBV7-9 to TRBJ2-1; D call uncertain. The CDR3 covers 15 residues. V gave up 4 bases and J gave up 4 bases, with 14 bases separating them. Germline V lookup: CDR1 SEHNR, CDR2 FQNEAQ (reference sequence).

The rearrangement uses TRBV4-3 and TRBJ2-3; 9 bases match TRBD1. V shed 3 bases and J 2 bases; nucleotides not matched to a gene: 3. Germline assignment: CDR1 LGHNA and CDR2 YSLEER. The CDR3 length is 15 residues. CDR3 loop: CASSQRTGDTDTQYF. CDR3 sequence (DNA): TGCGCCAGCAGCCAGCGGACAGGGGACACAGATACGCAGTATTTT.

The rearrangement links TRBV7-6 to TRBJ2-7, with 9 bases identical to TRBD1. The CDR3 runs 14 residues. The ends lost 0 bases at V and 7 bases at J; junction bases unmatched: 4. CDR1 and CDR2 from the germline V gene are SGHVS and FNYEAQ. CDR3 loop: CASSLADRGGEQYF. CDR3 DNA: TGTGCCAGCAGCTTAGCCGACAGGGGGGGTGAGCAGTACTTC.

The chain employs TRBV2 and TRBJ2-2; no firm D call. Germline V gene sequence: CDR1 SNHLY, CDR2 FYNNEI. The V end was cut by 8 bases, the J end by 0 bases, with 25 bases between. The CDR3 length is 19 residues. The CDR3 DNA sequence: TGTGCCAGCGATAGGGCATCTGGCGGACCGAAAACGAACACCGGGGAGCTGTTTTTT. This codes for CASDRASGGPKTNTGELFF.

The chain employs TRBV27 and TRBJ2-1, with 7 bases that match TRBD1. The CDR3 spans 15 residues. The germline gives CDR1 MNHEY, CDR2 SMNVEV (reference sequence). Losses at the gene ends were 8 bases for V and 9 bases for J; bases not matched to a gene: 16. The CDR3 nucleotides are TGTGCCAGCTCCGCCGACAGGGTAGGGCACTCTGAGCAGTTCTTC. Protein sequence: CASSADRVGHSEQFF.

CDR3 DNA: TGTGCCTGGACGGTAGGGGGTGCCTACGAGCAGTACTTC. Its translation: CAWTVGGAYEQYF. The gene calls are TRBV30 and TRBJ2-7, with D possibly TRBD1 on 6 matching bases. The CDR3 extends over 13 amino acids. Per germline, CDR1 GTSNPN and CDR2 SVGIG (reference sequence). V dropped 4 bases and J dropped 2 bases, with 12 bases sitting between them.

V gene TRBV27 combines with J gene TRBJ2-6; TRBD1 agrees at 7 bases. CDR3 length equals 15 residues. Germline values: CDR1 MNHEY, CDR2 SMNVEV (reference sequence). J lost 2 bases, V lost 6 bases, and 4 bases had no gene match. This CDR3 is CASRIQGPGANVLTF. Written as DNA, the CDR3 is TGTGCCAGCAGGATACAGGGGCCTGGGGCCAACGTCCTGACTTTC.

Here the CDR3 reads CSAVGVQGNTEAFF. The DNA for the CDR3 is TGCAGCGCCGTGGGGGTACAGGGAAACACTGAAGCTTTCTTT. The rearrangement uses TRBV29-1 and TRBJ1-1; D is perhaps TRBD1 (6 bases). Germline lookup yields CDR1 SQVTM and CDR2 ANQGSEA. The CDR3 consists of 14 residues. The germline V and J ends were trimmed by 7 bases and 2 bases, with 17 bases remaining between them.

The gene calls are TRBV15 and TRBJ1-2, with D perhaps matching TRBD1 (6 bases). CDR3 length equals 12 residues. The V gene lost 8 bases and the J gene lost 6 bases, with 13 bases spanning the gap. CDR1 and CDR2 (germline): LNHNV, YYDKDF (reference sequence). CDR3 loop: CATSNKGDGYTF. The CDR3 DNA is TGTGCCACCTCGAATAAGGGGGATGGCTACACCTTC.

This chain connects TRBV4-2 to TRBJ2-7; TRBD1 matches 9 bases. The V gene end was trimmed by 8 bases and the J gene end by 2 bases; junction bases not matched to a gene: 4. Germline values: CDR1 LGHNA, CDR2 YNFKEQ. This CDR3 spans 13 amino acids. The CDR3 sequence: CASGTGNAYEQYF. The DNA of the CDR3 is TGTGCCAGCGGGACAGGGAACGCCTACGAGCAGTACTTC.

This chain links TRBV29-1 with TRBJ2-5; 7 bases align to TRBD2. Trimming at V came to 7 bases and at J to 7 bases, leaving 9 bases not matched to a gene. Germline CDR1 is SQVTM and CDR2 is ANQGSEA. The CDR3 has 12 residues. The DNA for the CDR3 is TGCAGCGCCCCCGGGACGGGAGGGACCCAGTACTTC. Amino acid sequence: CSAPGTGGTQYF.

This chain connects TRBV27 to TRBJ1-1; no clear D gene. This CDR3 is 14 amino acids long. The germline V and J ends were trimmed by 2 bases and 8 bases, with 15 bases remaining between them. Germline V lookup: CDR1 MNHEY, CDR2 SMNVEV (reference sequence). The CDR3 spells CASSLAVGWREAFF. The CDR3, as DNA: TGTGCCAGCAGTTTAGCTGTGGGGTGGCGAGAAGCTTTCTTT.

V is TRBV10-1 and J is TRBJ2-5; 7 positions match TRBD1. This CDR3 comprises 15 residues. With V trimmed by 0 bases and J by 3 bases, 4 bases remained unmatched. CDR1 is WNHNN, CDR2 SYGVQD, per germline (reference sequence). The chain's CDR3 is CASSESGTDKETQYF. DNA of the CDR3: TGCGCCAGCAGTGAGTCGGGGACAGATAAAGAGACCCAGTACTTC.

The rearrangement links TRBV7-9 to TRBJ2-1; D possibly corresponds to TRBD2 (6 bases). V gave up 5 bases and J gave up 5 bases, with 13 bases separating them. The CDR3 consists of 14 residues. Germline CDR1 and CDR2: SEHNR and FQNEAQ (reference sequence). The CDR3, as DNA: TGTGCCAGCAGCGTCCGGGAGAAGCACAATGAGCAGTTCTTC. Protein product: CASSVREKHNEQFF.

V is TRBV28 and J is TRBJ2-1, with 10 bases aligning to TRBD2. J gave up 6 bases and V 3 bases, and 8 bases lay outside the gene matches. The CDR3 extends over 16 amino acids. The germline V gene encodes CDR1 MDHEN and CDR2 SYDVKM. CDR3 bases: TGTGCCAGCAGTTTCAGCCAGCGGGAGGGCGTCAATGAGCAGTTCTTC. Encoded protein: CASSFSQREGVNEQFF.

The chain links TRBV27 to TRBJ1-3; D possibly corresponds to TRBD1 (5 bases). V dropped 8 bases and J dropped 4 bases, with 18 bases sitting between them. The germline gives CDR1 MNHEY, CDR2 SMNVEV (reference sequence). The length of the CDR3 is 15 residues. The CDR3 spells CASSGYPREGNTIYF. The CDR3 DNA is TGTGCCAGCTCCGGATACCCCAGGGAGGGAAACACCATATATTTT.

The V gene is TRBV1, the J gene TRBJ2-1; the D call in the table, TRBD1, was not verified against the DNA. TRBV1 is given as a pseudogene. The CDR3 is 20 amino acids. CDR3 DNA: TGCACCAGCAGCCTAACTTTACGGGACAGAAGCTTACAAGTTGCAGGTGAGCAGTTCTTC. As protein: CTSSLTLRDRSLQVAGEQFF.

The CDR3 DNA follows: TGTGCCAGCAGCTCGGCGGGCCTCCTCCGGGAGCAGTTCTTC. This translates into CASSSAGLLREQFF. V usage is TRBV7-9 and J usage is TRBJ2-1, with TRBD2 as a possible D gene (5 bases). The CDR3 covers 14 residues. Trimming left V 4 bases short and J 10 bases short, with 17 bases between. In germline, CDR1 is SEHNR, CDR2 FQNEAQ (reference sequence).

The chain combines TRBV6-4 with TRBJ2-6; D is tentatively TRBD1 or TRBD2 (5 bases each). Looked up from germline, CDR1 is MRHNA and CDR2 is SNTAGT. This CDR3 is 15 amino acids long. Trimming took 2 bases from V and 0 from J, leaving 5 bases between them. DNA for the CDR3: TGTGCCAGCAGTGACGGGGGCTCTGGGGCCAACGTCCTGACTTTC. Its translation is CASSDGGSGANVLTF.